This passage covers 21 T cell receptor beta chains from one sample sequenced in a study of T cell clonality in common variable immunodeficiency. Whole-study results and caveats: Reportedly, TCR beta sequences from common variable immunodeficiency showed fewer deletions and N-nucleotide insertions.

Libraries were prepared by immunoSEQ multiplex PCR; TCRdb keeps only in-frame clonotypes and omits some of them. The sample gives around 19,000 clones, none seen only once, and the top ten clones hold over 6.5%. These TCRs' antigens remain unknown. The sequencing input was peripheral blood mononuclear cells. Source of these receptors: a human donor with common variable immunodeficiency.

On this clone itself: The missing CDR3 end, 3 residues past where the read stops, is filled in from the germline J gene. The rearrangement joins TRBV30 to TRBJ2-5; 10 bases align to TRBD2. This CDR3 region has 18 residues. V was clipped by 0 bases and J by 3 bases; unmatched bases: 13. Germline V gives CDR1 GTSNPN, CDR2 SVGIG (reference sequence). The covered CDR3 bases are TGTGCCTGGAGTGTATGGGGTGGGGCTAGCGGGAGTGAAGAGACC. As protein: CAWSVWGGASGSEET. The complete CDR3 reads CAWSVWGGASGSEETQYF.

This clone was observed a few times. The CDR3 is cut off 3 residues early in the read; its end comes from the germline J gene. J is TRBJ2-2 and V is TRBV2; D possibly uses TRBD1 or TRBD2 (7 bases each). Germline-derived CDR1 and CDR2 are SNHLY and FYNNEI. The length of the CDR3 is 15 residues. V was pared by 9 bases and J by 5 bases, with 19 bases between. The CDR3 loop reads CASGGEGARTGELFF. The CDR3 bases that were read are TGTGCCAGTGGAGGGGAGGGGGCGAGGACCGGGGAG.

The table lists this clone with many counts. The CDR3 extends 3 residues past the end of the read, so its final part is completed from the germline J gene. The chain couples TRBV7-2 to TRBJ2-1; 9 bases line up with TRBD2. The CDR3 is 13 residues long. Germline V gene lookup returns CDR1 SGHTA and CDR2 FQGNSA. Trimming cost V 6 bases and J 5 bases; bases outside gene matches: 2. CDR3 bases read: TGTGCCAGCAGTAGACTAGCGGACAATGAG. Amino acids: CASSRLADNE. The CDR3 as a whole reads CASSRLADNEQFF. The variable domain in full, with the rest retrieved from reference TRBV7-2 and TRBJ2-1, is GAGVSQSPSNKVTEKGKDVELRCDPISGHTALYWYRQSLGQGLEFLIYFQGNSAPDKSGLPSDRFSAERTGGSVSTLTIQRTQQEDSAVYLCASSRLADNEQFFGPGTRLTVL.

This clone was recorded at least ten times. CDR3 protein: CAWSVTAYEQYF. The CDR3 DNA, read in part, is TGTGCCTGGAGTGTGACAGCCTACGAG. This chain uses TRBV30 with TRBJ2-7, with D possibly matching TRBD1 (5 bases). From the germline J gene comes the end of the CDR3, since the read stops 3 residues before it. Per germline, CDR1 GTSNPN and CDR2 SVGIG (reference sequence). Trimming cost V 0 bases and J 2 bases, with 5 bases left between them. This CDR3 has 12 residues.

This clone was observed a few times. The read falls 3 residues short of the CDR3 end, and the missing part is taken from the germline J gene. V gene TRBV7-9 combines with J gene TRBJ1-2; possibly TRBD1 for D (5 bases). Germline V gene data show CDR1 as SEHNR and CDR2 as FQNEAQ (reference sequence). V was pared by 6 bases and J by 4 bases, with 12 bases between. CDR3 length: 13 amino acids. The sequenced CDR3 bases are TGTGCCAGCAGTACCGGGACTCCCTATGGC. Translated, it gives CASSTGTPYG. The complete CDR3 reads CASSTGTPYGYTF.

This clone was observed a handful of times. The read is 3 residues too short to cover the CDR3 end, so that end is filled in from the germline J gene. V usage is TRBV30 and J usage is TRBJ2-3; 8 nucleotides align to TRBD2. Germline V gene lookup returns CDR1 GTSNPN and CDR2 SVGIG (reference sequence). This CDR3 has 15 residues. The ends lost 4 bases at V and 6 bases at J; junction bases unmatched: 12. The CDR3 loop reads CAWTHRGGPPDTQYF. CDR3 DNA (partial): TGTGCCTGGACTCACCGCGGGGGGCCCCCCGATACG.

About this clone itself: The read terminates 3 residues ahead of where the CDR3 ends, so the germline J gene completes it. The chain links TRBV7-2 to TRBJ2-1; TRBD2 aligns across 11 bases. Germline trimming cut 8 bases from V and 9 bases from J; bases unmatched to any gene: 6. Germline-derived CDR1 and CDR2 are SGHTA and FQGNSA. The CDR3 covers 13 residues. Partial CDR3 DNA: TGTGCCAGCTTAGCGGGAGGGCCCGTTGAG. Translating it yields CASLAGGPVE. The full CDR3 protein reads CASLAGGPVEQFF.

In its sample, this clone was seen a few times. Coverage ceases 3 residues before the CDR3 finishes, and the germline J gene fills in the end. V usage is TRBV7-2 and J usage is TRBJ2-7; a possible D gene is TRBD1 (6 bases). Germline loops: CDR1 SGHTA, CDR2 FQGNSA. This CDR3 region has 14 residues. Trimming cost V 5 bases and J 6 bases, with 17 bases left between them. CDR3 bases read: TGTGCCAGCAGCGGACAGTCCCTGGCGGTCGAG. It is translated as CASSGQSLAVE. The complete CDR3 sequence is CASSGQSLAVEQYF.

At least ten counts were recorded for this clone. The missing CDR3 end, 3 residues past where the read stops, is filled in from the germline J gene. The chain uses TRBV7-9 and TRBJ1-2, with 7 bases identical to TRBD1. Looked up from germline, CDR1 is SEHNR and CDR2 is FQNEAQ (reference sequence). This CDR3 region has 14 residues. CDR3 amino acids: CASSRTGVAKGYTF. CDR3 DNA (partial): TGTGCCAGCAGCCGAACAGGGGTTGCGAAGGGC.

The table lists this clone with many counts. The read ends 3 residues early relative to the CDR3; the germline J gene fills the gap. The J gene is TRBJ2-2, the V gene TRBV18, with 8 bases identical to TRBD2. J was trimmed by 0 bases and V by 4 bases; bases with no gene match: 10. Germline CDR1 is KGHSH and CDR2 is LQKENI. The CDR3 is 18 amino acids. The CDR3 DNA, read in part, is TGTGCCAGCTCACTACAAACTGTGGGACTAGCGAACACCGGGGAG. The encoded protein is CASSLQTVGLANTGE. From start to end, the CDR3 is CASSLQTVGLANTGELFF.

This clone has just a few counts. Read data end 3 residues before the CDR3 end; the end is taken from the germline J gene. The chain combines TRBV18 with TRBJ2-4; D not certain. This CDR3 comprises 17 residues. The germline V and J ends were trimmed by 1 base and 5 bases, with 18 bases remaining between them. Germline lookup yields CDR1 KGHSH and CDR2 LQKENI. The CDR3 loop is CASSPRAGPVPQNIQYF. CDR3 bases read: TGTGCCAGCTCACCACGGGCAGGCCCAGTACCCCAAAACATT.

A word on this clone: From the germline J gene comes the end of the CDR3, since the read stops 3 residues before it. The V and J genes are TRBV29-1 and TRBJ2-3; 9 bases line up with TRBD1. V gave up 5 bases and J gave up 3 bases; unmatched junction bases: 3. This CDR3 comprises 13 residues. Per the germline V gene, CDR1 is SQVTM and CDR2 is ANQGSEA. CDR3 loop: CSVRTGETDTQYF. The CDR3 DNA, read in part, is TGCAGCGTTAGGACAGGGGAAACAGATACG.

Notes on this clone: Sequencing ends 3 residues short of the CDR3 end; the germline J gene provides the rest. J is TRBJ2-3 and V is TRBV19; TRBD2 matches 9 bases. With 4 bases clipped from V and 2 bases from J, the junction kept 4 bases outside the gene matches. Germline V lookup: CDR1 LNHDA, CDR2 SQIVND (reference sequence). The CDR3 runs to 15 residues. CDR3 bases read: TGTGCCAGTAGTAAGGCGGGAGGGTTCACAGATACG. Its protein is CASSKAGGFTDT. The complete CDR3 protein is CASSKAGGFTDTQYF.

This clone was seen at least ten times. The read ends 3 residues before the CDR3 terminus; that terminus is restored from the germline J gene. The chain recombines TRBV20-1 with TRBJ2-1, with D possibly being TRBD2 (6 bases). Germline lookup yields CDR1 DFQATT and CDR2 SNEGSKA (reference sequence). Trimming cost V 6 bases and J 0 bases, with 15 bases left between them. The CDR3 loop spans 15 amino acids. CDR3 region: CSAGRAGSSYNEQFF. The covered CDR3 bases are TGCAGTGCCGGACGTGCGGGGAGCTCCTACAATGAG.

With regard to this clone: The read is 3 residues too short to cover the CDR3 end, so that end is filled in from the germline J gene. The chain is built from TRBV19 and TRBJ1-2; TRBD1 is a possible D gene (5 bases). Per the germline V gene, CDR1 is LNHDA and CDR2 is SQIVND (reference sequence). CDR3 size: 16 residues. V lost 5 bases and J lost 0, with 16 bases in between. The CDR3 spells CASSSHMTESNYGYTF. CDR3 DNA (partial): TGTGCCAGTAGTTCTCACATGACAGAATCTAACTATGGC.

This clone appeared a few times. The read falls 3 residues short of the CDR3 end, and the missing part is taken from the germline J gene. The chain recombines TRBV2 with TRBJ1-1; maybe TRBD1 (5 bases). From germline, CDR1 is SNHLY and CDR2 FYNNEI. CDR3 size: 15 residues. V lost 0 bases to trimming and J lost 0 bases, with 8 bases between them. CDR3 sequence: CASSEARGLNTEAFF. CDR3 bases read: TGTGCCAGCAGTGAAGCGCGGGGACTGAACACTGAA. Full variable domain (remainder filled in from reference TRBV2 and TRBJ1-1): EPEVTQTPSHQVTQMGQEVILRCVPISNHLYFYWYRQILGQKVEFLVSFYNNEISEKSEIFDDQFSVERPDGSNFTLKIRSTKLEDSAMYFCASSEARGLNTEAFFGQGTRLTVV.

Details on this clone: The read falls 3 residues short of the CDR3 end, and the missing part is taken from the germline J gene. The chain is built from TRBV6-2 or TRBV6-3 and TRBJ1-1; D not certain. The CDR3 runs to 15 residues. Germline CDR1 reads MNHEY; CDR2 reads SVGEGT. V was pared by 5 bases and J by 0 bases, with 13 bases between. CDR3: CASSRRRDMNTEAFF. Incomplete CDR3 DNA: TGTGCCAGCAGTCGAAGGAGAGACATGAACACTGAA.

Worth noting for this clone: The CDR3 end is not reached by the read, which stops 3 residues before it; the germline J gene fills it in. The chain carries TRBV19 and TRBJ1-5; 11 bases align to TRBD1. Unmatched junction bases numbered 6, after V lost 5 bases and J lost 6 bases. The CDR3 is 15 amino acids. CDR1 and CDR2 from the germline V gene are LNHDA and SQIVND (reference sequence). The DNA read from the CDR3 is TGTGCCAGTAGTCCCGGACAGGGGGCCCGTCAGCCC. It encodes CASSPGQGARQP. From start to end, the CDR3 is CASSPGQGARQPQHF.

For this clone: The CDR3 is cut off 3 residues early in the read; its end comes from the germline J gene. The chain links TRBV7-8 to TRBJ2-3, with 15 bases aligning to TRBD2. Germline CDR1 and CDR2: SGHVS and FQNEAQ. J was trimmed by 1 base and V by 4 bases; bases with no gene match: 6. The CDR3 extends over 18 amino acids. This CDR3 reads CASSSPGLAGGRTDTQYF. CDR3 bases read: TGTGCCAGCAGCTCCCCGGGACTAGCGGGGGGACGCACAGATACG.

This clone was counted only a few times. The sequenced fragment ends 3 residues before the CDR3 boundary, so the rest is inferred from the germline J gene. The chain has TRBV20-1 and TRBJ2-1; the match to TRBD2 covers 13 bases. With V trimmed by 4 bases and J by 6 bases, 9 bases remained unmatched. CDR1 and CDR2 (germline): DFQATT, SNEGSKA (reference sequence). CDR3 length equals 16 residues. CDR3 amino acids: CSAINLLAGGPNEQFF. The CDR3 bases that were read are TGCAGTGCTATAAACCTACTAGCGGGAGGGCCCAATGAG.

This clone occurred a few times. The read comes to an end 3 residues before the CDR3 does, leaving the germline J gene to fill in the end. The chain employs TRBV7-2 and TRBJ2-3; 13 bases agree with TRBD2. V lost 4 bases, J lost 4 bases, and 2 bases stayed unmatched. The germline gives CDR1 SGHTA, CDR2 FQGNSA. The CDR3 is 15 amino acids. The covered CDR3 bases are TGTGCCAGCAGCTGGACTAGCGGGAGTGCAGATACG. Translation gives CASSWTSGSADT. The whole CDR3 protein is CASSWTSGSADTQYF.